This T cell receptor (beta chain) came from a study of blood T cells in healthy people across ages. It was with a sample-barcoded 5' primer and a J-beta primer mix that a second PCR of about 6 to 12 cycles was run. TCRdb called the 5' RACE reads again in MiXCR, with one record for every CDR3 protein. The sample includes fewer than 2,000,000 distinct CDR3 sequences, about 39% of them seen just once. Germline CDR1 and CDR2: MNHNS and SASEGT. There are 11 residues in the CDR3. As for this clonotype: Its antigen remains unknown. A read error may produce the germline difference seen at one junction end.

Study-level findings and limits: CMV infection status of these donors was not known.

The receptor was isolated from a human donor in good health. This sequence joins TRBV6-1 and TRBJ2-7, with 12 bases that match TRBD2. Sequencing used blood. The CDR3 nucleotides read TGTGCCAGCAGGCGGACTAGCGGGGCTCTCTTC. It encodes CASRRTSGALF.